These T cell receptor beta chains were read from a single sample in a study of OX40 agonist ivuxolimab in advanced cancers. The assay was immunoSEQ multiplex PCR, and TCRdb's table has in-frame clones only and misses some. The sample has 12,000 to 15,000 clones, under 95% seen once. The input for sequencing was CD4+ or CD8+ T cells sorted from blood, taken in a trial of the OX40 agonist ivuxolimab. The receptors come from an adult with an advanced solid tumor such as melanoma, head and neck, liver or kidney cancer. The CDR3 runs from the conserved cysteine through the conserved F or W.

TRBV18	.	CASSLDRAKYEQYF
TRBV29-1	TRBJ2-2	CSVAGGDLNTGELFF
TRBV30	TRBJ2-3	CAWSGVANTDTQYF
TRBV19	TRBJ2-2	CASRSGRVPGELFF
TRBV27	TRBJ2-7	CASCWNSNSYEQYF
TRBV2	TRBJ1-1	CASSEVGTNTEAFF
TRBV27	TRBJ1-1	CASSLSVNTEAFF
TRBV9	TRBJ2-2	CASSVAPGELFF
TRBV4-1	TRBJ2-1	CASGDWEQFF
TRBV27	TRBJ2-7	CASSLSGGSSYEQYF
TRBV9	TRBJ1-1	CASSVAPSRGQGWDTEAFF
TRBV5-1	TRBJ1-3	CASSLSQGRNTIYF
TRBV10-1	TRBJ1-1	CASSENSLNTEAFF
TRBV29-1	TRBJ1-2	CSATPGYTF
TRBV29-1	TRBJ2-7	CSVDGDGGEQYF
TRBV28	TRBJ1-5	CASSLLIQGLYSNQPQHF
TRBV11-2	TRBJ1-1	CASSLPPDSEAFF
TRBV6-5	TRBJ2-7	CASSKTGILDEQYF
TRBV11-2	TRBJ1-1	CASSFGVLTEAFF
TRBV27	TRBJ2-7	CASSDPGYEQYF
TRBV9	TRBJ1-6	CASSPRTGEVYNSPLHF
TRBV4-1	TRBJ2-2	CASSPQIGRTGELFF
TRBV10-2	TRBJ2-7	CASSIYEISYEQYF
TRBV7-9	TRBJ2-7	CASSLGGLAPAHEQYF
TRBV6-5	TRBJ2-3	CASSRGTDTQYF
TRBV19	TRBJ2-5	CASSPERWGETQYF
TRBV15	TRBJ2-7	CATSVNVVTFYEQYF
TRBV2	TRBJ1-1	CASKSRVASLDTEAFF
TRBV10-1	.	CASSESSGDEQYF
TRBV5-6	TRBJ2-2	CASSLSSGRFGELFF
TRBV4-1	TRBJ1-4	CASSQEGGGYGNEKLFF
TRBV6-5	TRBJ2-7	CASGPGAEQYF
TRBV30	TRBJ1-1	CAWSFGTEAFF
TRBV7-9	TRBJ2-1	CASSLVGLSSYNEQFF
TRBV10-3	TRBJ1-3	CAISESIGQGNTIYF
TRBV27	TRBJ2-7	CASSWSSGSYEQYF
TRBV5-5	TRBJ2-7	CASSLAQRGTYEQYF
TRBV29-1	TRBJ2-7	CSVAPGTGSYEQYF
TRBV27	TRBJ1-2	CASSLNGGRFGYTF
TRBV4-1	TRBJ1-5	CASSPDSNQPQHF
TRBV6-6	TRBJ2-2	CASRDMGSTGELFF